Below, 28 T cell receptor beta chains from the same sample are listed, as sequenced in a study of blood T cells in healthy people across ages. The second PCR ran roughly 6 to 12 cycles with a sample-barcoded 5' primer and J-beta primers. TCRdb itself ran the 5' RACE reads through MiXCR, one entry per CDR3 protein. The profile shows some 1,800,000 distinct CDR3 sequences, around 40% of them singletons. Material: blood. These receptors were obtained from a human donor in good health.

The chain combines TRBV13 with TRBJ2-1; 7 bases fit TRBD2. Germline V gives CDR1 PRHDT, CDR2 FYEKMQ (reference sequence). The CDR3 has 16 amino acids. Losses at the gene ends were 1 base for V and 5 bases for J; bases not matched to a gene: 8. CDR3 coding DNA: TGTGCCAGCAGCTTAGATAAAGGGGACTACAACAATGAGCAGTTCTTC. Amino acid sequence: CASSLDKGDYNNEQFF.

CDR3 nucleotide sequence: TGTGCCAGCAGTGGACAGGGGCCGAGCTCCTACGAGCAGTACTTC. It translates to CASSGQGPSSYEQYF. The rearrangement links TRBV12-3 or TRBV12-4 to TRBJ2-7, with 9 bases that match TRBD1. After removal of 5 bases from V and 0 bases from J, the junction contained 5 bases not matched to a gene. The CDR3 has 15 residues.

This chain links TRBV5-1 with TRBJ2-7; 9 bases are a match to TRBD1. The V gene's germline CDR1 is SGHRS and CDR2 YFSETQ. V shed 4 bases, J shed 3 bases, and the junction held 8 bases outside the gene matches. CDR3 length: 15 residues. CDR3 loop: CASSNGQGLNYEQYF. DNA of the CDR3: TGCGCCAGCAGCAACGGACAGGGGCTTAACTACGAGCAGTACTTC.

This clonotype was seen a few times. V gene TRBV29-1 combines with J gene TRBJ1-1, with D tentatively TRBD1 (5 bases). CDR1 and CDR2 from the germline V gene are SQVTM and ANQGSEA. Deletions cut 6 bases from V and 0 bases from J, with 11 bases between. The CDR3 runs to 13 residues. The CDR3: CSVGGNLNTEAFF. The CDR3 nucleotides are TGCAGCGTCGGGGGAAATTTGAACACTGAAGCTTTCTTT.

This clonotype appeared many times. V gene TRBV7-7 combines with J gene TRBJ1-2; D call uncertain. The CDR3 length is 13 residues. The V end was cut by 8 bases, the J end by 5 bases, with 15 bases between. Looked up from germline, CDR1 is SSHAT and CDR2 is FNYEAQ (reference sequence). DNA for the CDR3: TGTGCCAGCTCTCCCCAGTATGGATATGGCTACACCTTC. Translated, it gives CASSPQYGYGYTF.

This rearrangement joins TRBV4-1 to TRBJ1-5, with 11 bases identical to TRBD1. The CDR3 is made up of 16 amino acids. The J segment lost 6 bases and the V segment lost 1 base, leaving 5 bases of the junction unmatched. Germline CDR1 is MGHRA and CDR2 is YSYEKL. CDR3 residues: CASSQGVGTGGQPQHF. CDR3 coding DNA: TGCGCCAGCAGCCAAGGCGTAGGGACAGGGGGTCAGCCCCAGCATTTT.

The chain recombines TRBV29-1 with TRBJ2-7; D might be TRBD1 or TRBD2, each matching 7 bases. The germline V gene encodes CDR1 SQVTM and CDR2 ANQGSEA. The CDR3 spans 15 residues. V was cut by 6 bases and J by 6 bases, with 24 bases left in between. The CDR3 is CSVTRGGFSGSEQYF. The CDR3 DNA reads as TGCAGCGTCACCAGGGGGGGTTTTTCCGGGTCCGAGCAGTACTTC.

This clonotype was counted a few times. V is TRBV6-6 and J is TRBJ1-1; D is uncertain. The CDR3 is made up of 14 amino acids. The germline CDR1 and CDR2 sequences are MNHNY and SVGAGI (reference sequence). Trimming took 6 bases from V and 1 from J, leaving 12 bases between them. This CDR3 is CASSVLQANTEAFF. The CDR3 DNA follows: TGTGCCAGCAGCGTATTACAAGCGAACACTGAAGCTTTCTTT.

Turning to this clonotype: The junction departs from the called germline gene at one end, perhaps through a read error. V usage is TRBV7-3 and J usage is TRBJ2-1, with 8 nucleotides matching TRBD1. The CDR3 has 15 residues. Looked up from germline, CDR1 is SGHTA and CDR2 is FQGTGA. CDR3 amino acids: CAGSRQGAVTDEQFF. DNA for the CDR3: TGTGCCGGCAGCCGTCAGGGGGCGGTTACGGATGAGCAGTTCTTC.

The chain is built from TRBV29-1 and TRBJ1-3; tentatively, D is TRBD1 (5 bases). The CDR3 totals 13 residues. Germline values: CDR1 SQVTM, CDR2 ANQGSEA. Trimming removed 4 bases at V and 5 bases at J, with 12 bases between. CDR3: CSVAAGGRNTIYF. The CDR3 DNA reads as TGCAGCGTTGCGGCGGGGGGAAGAAACACCATATATTTT.

This rearrangement joins TRBV12-3 or TRBV12-4 to TRBJ1-2, with D hard to call. The length of the CDR3 is 13 residues. V lost 8 bases and J 2 bases, leaving 12 bases between the germline ends. As DNA, the CDR3 is TGTGCCAGCGCCACGTACTCCAACTATGGCTACACCTTC. Amino acid sequence: CASATYSNYGYTF.

This clonotype came up many times. The J gene is TRBJ2-7, the V gene TRBV29-1, with no clear D. V lost 6 bases, J lost 8 bases, and 11 bases lay in between. There are 10 residues in the CDR3. Germline CDR1 is SQVTM and CDR2 is ANQGSEA. CDR3 DNA: TGCAGCGTGGTGTTGGGGAAGCAGTACTTC. It yields the protein CSVVLGKQYF.

This clonotype was seen only a few times. The chain is built from TRBV6-5 and TRBJ2-3; no reliable D call. From germline, CDR1 is MNHEY and CDR2 SVGAGI. Trimming stripped 7 bases from V and 0 bases from J, with 17 bases between. The CDR3 is 16 residues long. The CDR3 DNA follows: TGTGCCAGCACCGGGTCCAGTTATGGTAGCACAGATACGCAGTATTTT. Its protein is CASTGSSYGSTDTQYF.

This clonotype was counted a few times. The V and J genes are TRBV5-1 and TRBJ2-7; D possibly corresponds to TRBD1 (5 bases). V lost 4 bases and J 2 bases, leaving 13 bases between the germline ends. CDR1 is SGHRS, CDR2 YFSETQ, per germline. CDR3 length: 14 amino acids. CDR3 sequence: CASSPREPTYEQYF. Here the CDR3 DNA reads TGCGCCAGCAGCCCCAGGGAACCTACCTACGAGCAGTACTTC.

This rearrangement joins TRBV20-1 to TRBJ2-3; D possibly uses TRBD1 or TRBD2 (5 bases each). This CDR3 is built from 14 residues. Germline assignment: CDR1 DFQATT and CDR2 SNEGSKA (reference sequence). V shed 5 bases and J shed 7 bases, with 19 bases lying between them. This chain's CDR3 is CSAPPLQGPNTQYF. Here the CDR3 DNA reads TGCAGTGCTCCCCCTCTCCAGGGACCTAATACGCAGTATTTT.

In its sample, this clonotype was seen a few times. This chain uses TRBV15 with TRBJ2-4; D is uncertain. The J call may be in error: the DNA end matches TRBJ2-7 better. Germline V CDR1 and CDR2: LNHNV, YYDKDF (reference sequence). This CDR3 is 13 amino acids long. The CDR3 coding sequence is TGTGCCACCAGCAGAGGAGACAACCTCGAGCAGTACTTC. It codes for CATSRGDNLEQYF.

About this clonotype: A much larger clonotype is one base distant, so this may be a read error. The chain combines TRBV29-1 with TRBJ2-3; 8 bases map to TRBD1. There are 13 residues in the CDR3. Germline V gives CDR1 SQVTM, CDR2 ANQGSEA. V lost 4 bases to trimming and J lost 4 bases; unmatched junction nucleotides: 4. The CDR3 coding sequence is TGCAGCGTTGGGGCGACAGGGGCAGATACGCAGTATTTT. It yields the protein CSVGATGADTQYF.

The V call is TRBV5-1, the J call TRBJ2-1; D is uncertain. The V end was cut by 4 bases, the J end by 1 base, with 15 bases between. The CDR3 has 16 residues. CDR1 and CDR2 from the germline V gene are SGHRS and YFSETQ. This CDR3 is CASSAMVDGSYNEQFF. In DNA form, the CDR3 reads TGCGCCAGCAGCGCGATGGTCGACGGTTCCTACAATGAGCAGTTCTTC.

The rearrangement links TRBV4-3 to TRBJ2-6; D is perhaps TRBD1 (5 bases). V was cut by 0 bases and J by 1 base, with 16 bases left in between. The CDR3 is 19 residues long. CDR1 and CDR2 (germline): LGHNA, YSLEER. CDR3 sequence: CASSQDLGRVGSGANVLTF. The DNA for the CDR3 is TGCGCCAGCAGCCAAGATCTTGGCAGGGTAGGGTCTGGGGCCAACGTCCTGACTTTC.

As to this clonotype: The limits of the CDR3 on the DNA are not certain, so only TCRdb's listed CDR3 is given. The chain combines TRBV11-2 with TRBJ2-1. Per the germline V gene, CDR1 is SGHAT and CDR2 is FQNNGV. The CDR3 is 12 amino acids long, termini counted. CDR3 loop: CASSFLWNEQFF.

The V and J genes are TRBV29-1 and TRBJ1-4, with D maybe TRBD1 (5 bases). In germline, CDR1 is SQVTM, CDR2 ANQGSEA. V lost 3 bases and J 0 bases, leaving 20 bases between the germline ends. This CDR3 region has 18 residues. This CDR3 is CSVESPWDGSTTNEKLFF. The CDR3 bases are TGCAGCGTTGAGTCACCATGGGACGGCAGCACAACTAATGAAAAACTGTTTTTT.

The chain has TRBV24-1 and TRBJ2-3, with 9 bases identical to TRBD1. Germline assignment: CDR1 KGHDR and CDR2 SFDVKD. The trim removed 2 bases at V and 5 bases at J, leaving 13 bases unmatched. The CDR3 extends over 18 amino acids. CDR3 loop: CATSDSPSTGGLGDTQYF. Here the CDR3 DNA reads TGTGCCACCAGTGATTCCCCTTCGACAGGGGGTTTGGGAGATACGCAGTATTTT.

The chain has TRBV29-1 and TRBJ2-4, with unresolved D. From germline, CDR1 is SQVTM and CDR2 ANQGSEA. The CDR3 has 13 residues. V was shortened by 4 bases and J by 3 bases, with 10 bases between the two germline ends. The CDR3 loop is CSVVETNKNIQYF. In DNA form, the CDR3 reads TGCAGCGTTGTTGAGACAAACAAAAACATTCAGTACTTC.

The chain carries TRBV29-1 and TRBJ1-1, with D unresolved. CDR1 and CDR2 (germline): SQVTM, ANQGSEA. The germline V and J ends were trimmed by 8 bases and 0 bases, with 13 bases remaining between them. This CDR3 has 13 residues. CDR3 sequence reads: CSSTARMNTEAFF. The CDR3, as DNA: TGCAGCTCGACGGCCAGAATGAACACTGAAGCTTTCTTT. Complete variable domain (other parts from reference TRBV29-1 and TRBJ1-1): SAVISQKPSRDICQRGTSLTIQCQVDSQVTMMFWYRQQPGQSLTLIATANQGSEATYESGFVIDKFPISRPNLTFSTLTVSNMSPEDSSIYLCSSTARMNTEAFFGQGTRLTVV.

This rearrangement joins TRBV6-2 or TRBV6-3 to TRBJ1-2; D call uncertain. This CDR3 region has 15 residues. V lost 2 bases and J 2 bases, leaving 12 bases between the germline ends. The germline gives CDR1 MNHEY, CDR2 SVGEGT. The CDR3 spells CASSYLGDLNYGYTF. In DNA form, the CDR3 reads TGTGCCAGCAGTTACCTCGGGGATCTGAACTATGGCTACACCTTC.

This chain links TRBV6-5 with TRBJ2-7; D perhaps matches TRBD2 (7 bases). The J call may be faulty, since TRBJ2-5 better matches the DNA end. This CDR3 is 15 amino acids long. The V gene's germline CDR1 is MNHEY and CDR2 SVGAGI. CDR3 nucleotides: TGTGCCAGCAGTTACCGGCGGGGGCGGAAAGAGACCCAGTACTTC. Residues: CASSYRRGRKETQYF.

The rearrangement links TRBV27 to TRBJ2-4, with a tentative D call TRBD1 (5 bases). The germline V gene encodes CDR1 MNHEY and CDR2 SMNVEV (reference sequence). Between the trimmed V and J ends, which lost 5 bases and 6 bases, there was a span of 11 bases. CDR3 length: 13 amino acids. The CDR3 protein is CASSTQGINIQYF. As DNA, the CDR3 is TGTGCCAGCAGTACCCAGGGAATAAACATTCAGTACTTC.

This chain uses TRBV7-8 with TRBJ2-1; 11 bases line up with TRBD1. The CDR3 is 16 amino acids. V was pared by 4 bases and J by 7 bases, with 9 bases of the junction left unmatched. The germline V gene has CDR1 SGHVS and CDR2 FQNEAQ. The CDR3 DNA reads as TGTGCCAGCAGCTCGCCCCGGGACAGGGGGTTTAATGAGCAGTTCTTC. This translates into CASSSPRDRGFNEQFF.